This T cell receptor beta chain derives from a study of tumor-infiltrating lymphocytes in oesophageal squamous cell carcinoma. TCRdb reprocessed the PCR reads via MiXCR and lists one record per CDR3 protein. Found here are roughly 17,000 distinct CDR3 sequences, roughly 40% of them singletons; the top ten hold roughly 33%. Germline CDR1 MDHEN, CDR2 SYDVKM. The CDR3 has 15 residues. This sequence was found in a female donor with esophageal squamous cell carcinoma. The chain joins TRBV28 to TRBJ2-1; weak D call: TRBD1 (6 bases). TRBJ2-7 explains the end of the DNA better; the J call may be wrong. The sequencing input was normal esophageal tissue next to the tumor. The CDR3 DNA reads as TGTGCCAGCAGTTCAGGGGTAAGGGCCTTCTACGAGCAGTACTTC. It translates to CASSSGVRAFYEQYF.